Each of the 26 T cell receptor beta chains below was sequenced from the same sample in a study of shared clonotypes between healthy human individuals. Method: immunoSEQ multiplex PCR; TCRdb's copy keeps in-frame clones and lacks some. The repertoire consists of 2 million to 2.5 million clones, with more than 80% occurring once and the leading ten covering about 0.41%. The sample taken for sequencing was naive CD4+ T cells from PBMCs. Noted subset: CD45RA+ positively selected. The receptors originated from a man in his late teens or twenties in good health. Some clones in this sample may be carry-over from other donors' samples.

The chain uses TRBV28 and TRBJ2-7, with a weak D call TRBD2 (6 bases). V lost 7 bases, J lost 0 bases, and 19 bases lay in between. The CDR3 runs 16 residues. Germline V lookup: CDR1 MDHEN, CDR2 SYDVKM. The CDR3 coding sequence is TGTGCCAGCACCACGGAGGGGAGGCGTAACTCCTACGAGCAGTACTTC. Translating gives CASTTEGRRNSYEQYF.

V usage is TRBV10-3 and J usage is TRBJ1-1; D call uncertain. The CDR3 contains 14 residues. V lost 7 bases, J lost 4 bases, and 16 bases lay in between. Germline CDR1 and CDR2: ENHRY and SYGVKD. The CDR3 region is CAINPTYASTEAFF. The CDR3 DNA follows: TGTGCCATCAACCCGACGTACGCCTCCACTGAAGCTTTCTTT.

The rearrangement links TRBV30 to TRBJ1-6; the D gene is possibly TRBD1 (6 bases). Germline CDR1 is GTSNPN and CDR2 is SVGIG (reference sequence). The CDR3 is made up of 16 amino acids. Trimming removed 0 bases from V and 8 bases from J, with 17 bases in between. For the CDR3, the DNA is TGTGCCTGGAGTGTGAGCGGGGGCGCTGAGGATTCACCCCTCCACTTT. It is translated as CAWSVSGGAEDSPLHF.

The chain has TRBV5-6 and TRBJ1-1; D is possibly TRBD1 (5 bases). This CDR3 region has 12 residues. V shed 2 bases and J shed 10 bases, with 12 bases lying between them. CDR1 is SGHDT, CDR2 YYEEEE, per germline. CDR3 residues: CASSFSGMRAFF. The CDR3 DNA follows: TGTGCCAGCAGCTTTTCAGGGATGCGAGCTTTCTTT. The entire variable domain, with the rest obtained from reference TRBV5-6 and TRBJ1-1, is as follows: DAGVTQSPTHLIKTRGQQVTLRCSPKSGHDTVSWYQQALGQGPQFIFQYYEEEERQRGNFPDRFSGHQFPNYSSELNVNALLLGDSALYLCASSFSGMRAFFGQGTRLTVV.

The chain has TRBV19 and TRBJ2-5, with 9 bases matching TRBD2. The CDR3 has 14 amino acids. Per germline, CDR1 LNHDA and CDR2 SQIVND (reference sequence). The V and J ends lost 6 bases and 5 bases, in that order; junction bases with no gene match: 7. CDR3 residues: CASSGAGGRETQYF. CDR3 in DNA: TGTGCCAGTAGCGGTGCGGGGGGGCGGGAGACCCAGTACTTC.

This clone occurred once. The chain employs TRBV5-5 and TRBJ1-1; 12 positions agree with TRBD1. V shed 2 bases, J shed 4 bases, and the junction held 9 bases outside the gene matches. This CDR3 region has 17 residues. Germline V gene lookup returns CDR1 SGHKS and CDR2 YYEKEE (reference sequence). The CDR3 sequence: CASSFGTGGARGTEAFF. The CDR3 bases are TGTGCCAGCAGCTTTGGGACAGGGGGCGCACGGGGCACTGAAGCTTTCTTT.

V usage is TRBV6-5 and J usage is TRBJ1-5, with D uncertain. The germline V and J ends were trimmed by 7 bases and 4 bases, with 8 bases remaining between them. Germline lookup yields CDR1 MNHEY and CDR2 SVGAGI. The CDR3 loop spans 12 amino acids. CDR3 residues: CASTERNQPQHF. CDR3 nucleotides: TGTGCCAGCACCGAGAGGAATCAGCCCCAGCATTTT.

This sequence joins TRBV6-4 and TRBJ2-3; 9 positions match TRBD1. Germline lookup yields CDR1 MRHNA and CDR2 SNTAGT. The CDR3 has 15 residues. Unmatched junction bases numbered 3, after V lost 5 bases and J lost 0 bases. The CDR3 DNA is TGTGCCAGCAGTAGACAGGGGGGCAGCACAGATACGCAGTATTTT. This encodes CASSRQGGSTDTQYF.

The chain joins TRBV7-9 to TRBJ1-5; possibly TRBD1 for D (5 bases). Germline-derived CDR1 and CDR2 are SEHNR and FQNEAQ (reference sequence). The CDR3 runs 13 residues. Trimming took off 2 bases at V and 4 bases at J, with 6 bases between the two ends. The CDR3 DNA is TGTGCCAGCAGCTTACGACAGAATCAGCCCCAGCATTTT. Translating it yields CASSLRQNQPQHF.

The genes are TRBV5-1 and TRBJ2-7, with 8 bases identical to TRBD1. The length of the CDR3 is 14 residues. The germline gives CDR1 SGHRS, CDR2 YFSETQ. V lost 4 bases, J lost 5 bases, and 8 bases stayed unmatched. The CDR3 region has the DNA TGCGCCAGCAGCCCCCAGGGGGCGCGGGACGAGCAGTACTTC. This encodes CASSPQGARDEQYF.

J is TRBJ2-7 and V is TRBV5-1, with TRBD2 matching 9 bases. Trimming removed 0 bases from V and 3 bases from J; junction bases left unmatched: 4. CDR3 length: 15 residues. Germline V gene data show CDR1 as SGHRS and CDR2 as YFSETQ. The CDR3 spells CASSLEAGGNYEQYF. The CDR3 nucleotides read TGCGCCAGCAGCTTGGAGGCGGGAGGGAACTACGAGCAGTACTTC.

V gene TRBV28 combines with J gene TRBJ1-2, with 7 bases matching TRBD1. Germline V gene sequence: CDR1 MDHEN, CDR2 SYDVKM. Unmatched junction bases numbered 6, after V lost 6 bases and J lost 8 bases. This CDR3 spans 12 amino acids. CDR3 bases: TGTGCCAGCAGCCGACAGGGACAGGGCTACACCTTC. Protein product: CASSRQGQGYTF.

The V call is TRBV6-1, the J call TRBJ1-6, with D unclear. This CDR3 is 15 amino acids long. CDR1 and CDR2 from the germline V gene are MNHNS and SASEGT. V lost 0 bases, J lost 10 bases, and 13 bases lay in between. The CDR3 DNA follows: TGTGCCAGCAGTGAAGCCGGCGGGTCCCGGTCACCCCTCCACTTT. Amino acid sequence: CASSEAGGSRSPLHF.

This chain links TRBV25-1 with TRBJ2-1, with D possibly being TRBD1 (6 bases). Germline CDR1 MGHDK, CDR2 SYGVNS. V lost 4 bases, J lost 6 bases, and 16 bases lay in between. The CDR3 is 15 residues long. CDR3 in DNA: TGTGCCAGCAGTGCTGTAGGGGGACCGTTCAATGAGCAGTTCTTC. Amino acids: CASSAVGGPFNEQFF.

CDR3 in amino acids: CASSSGTGGRLTGELFF. CDR3 coding DNA: TGTGCCAGCAGCTCCGGGACAGGGGGGAGGCTGACCGGGGAGCTGTTTTTT. The rearrangement links TRBV5-4 to TRBJ2-2, with TRBD1 matching 11 bases. V shed 3 bases, J shed 5 bases, and the junction held 9 bases outside the gene matches. The CDR3 has 17 amino acids. CDR1 and CDR2 (germline): SGHNT, YYREEE (reference sequence).

The chain uses TRBV2 and TRBJ2-3; D could derive from TRBD1 or TRBD2 (5 bases each). Germline assignment: CDR1 SNHLY and CDR2 FYNNEI. V lost 3 bases and J lost 7, with 11 bases in between. The CDR3 sequence is 13 residues long. As DNA, the CDR3 is TGTGCCAGCAGTGACAGGGAGCGGTATACGCAGTATTTT. It specifies CASSDRERYTQYF.

The chain recombines TRBV5-4 with TRBJ2-2, with D unresolved. The germline CDR1 and CDR2 sequences are SGHNT and YYREEE (reference sequence). V lost 2 bases to trimming and J lost 3 bases, with 8 bases between them. CDR3 length: 14 residues. CDR3 coding DNA: TGTGCCAGCAGCTTTTCTTGGGACACCGGGGAGCTGTTTTTT. Its protein is CASSFSWDTGELFF.

J is TRBJ2-7 and V is TRBV19; 11 bases line up with TRBD2. The CDR3 has 15 amino acids. Germline CDR1 is LNHDA and CDR2 is SQIVND (reference sequence). The V segment lost 3 bases and the J segment 3 bases; nucleotides outside the gene matches: 4. CDR3 residues: CASSMKLAGGYEQYF. The CDR3 region has the DNA TGTGCCAGTAGTATGAAGCTAGCGGGGGGCTACGAGCAGTACTTC.

The chain has TRBV7-2 and TRBJ2-6; D gene ambiguous. Per the germline V gene, CDR1 is SGHTA and CDR2 is FQGNSA. Trimming took off 2 bases at V and 0 bases at J, with 14 bases between the two ends. The CDR3 consists of 18 residues. The CDR3 here is CASSLYSTRFSGANVLTF. In DNA form, the CDR3 reads TGTGCCAGCAGCTTATATAGTACCCGTTTCTCTGGGGCCAACGTCCTGACTTTC. Full variable domain (rest looked up from reference TRBV7-2 and TRBJ2-6): GAGVSQSPSNKVTEKGKDVELRCDPISGHTALYWYRQSLGQGLEFLIYFQGNSAPDKSGLPSDRFSAERTGGSVSTLTIQRTQQEDSAVYLCASSLYSTRFSGANVLTFGAGSRLTVL.

Points on this clone: This sample also contains other DNA sequences that code for the same CDR3. This chain links TRBV2 with TRBJ1-1; 7 nucleotides agree with TRBD1. The CDR3 contains 14 residues. The J segment lost 5 bases and the V segment lost 1 base, leaving 4 bases of the junction unmatched. The germline V gene encodes CDR1 SNHLY and CDR2 FYNNEI. CDR3 nucleotide sequence: TGTGCCAGCAGTGAAGAGGGGGCGTATACTGAAGCTTTCTTT. Translation: CASSEEGAYTEAFF.

The CDR3 region is CASRQGGTEAFF. In nucleotides, the CDR3 is TGTGCCAGCAGGCAGGGAGGCACTGAAGCTTTCTTT. This chain uses TRBV6-5 with TRBJ1-1, with a possible D match to TRBD1 (5 bases). This CDR3 is 12 amino acids long. The germline CDR1 and CDR2 sequences are MNHEY and SVGAGI. The ends were cut back, 6 bases at V and 4 bases at J, with 9 bases in the middle.

This clone was seen a single time. V and J are TRBV7-2 and TRBJ2-1; TRBD2 aligns across 7 bases. CDR3 length: 18 residues. The junction had 15 bases not matched to a gene; V was cut back by 5 bases and J by 2 bases. From germline, CDR1 is SGHTA and CDR2 FQGNSA. The CDR3 region is CASSHRAVASGAYNEQFF. The DNA of the CDR3 is TGTGCCAGCAGCCATAGGGCTGTGGCTAGCGGTGCCTACAATGAGCAGTTCTTC.

The chain joins TRBV5-1 to TRBJ2-1; the D gene is possibly TRBD2 (5 bases). This CDR3 region has 14 residues. Trimming removed 4 bases at V and 8 bases at J, with 16 bases between. CDR1 and CDR2 (germline): SGHRS, YFSETQ. In nucleotides, the CDR3 is TGCGCCAGCAGCCTCGTGGGAGTGTTTGATGAGCAGTTCTTC. It encodes CASSLVGVFDEQFF.

J is TRBJ2-7 and V is TRBV7-9; D is unclear. The germline V gene has CDR1 SEHNR and CDR2 FQNEAQ (reference sequence). V lost 5 bases to trimming and J lost 0 bases, with 8 bases between them. There are 13 residues in the CDR3. The CDR3 protein is CASSREVSYEQYF. The DNA for the CDR3 is TGTGCCAGCAGCCGAGAGGTCTCCTACGAGCAGTACTTC.

V gene TRBV11-3 combines with J gene TRBJ1-4, with D uncertain. The CDR3 has 13 residues. Trimming took 3 bases from V and 7 from J, leaving 9 bases between them. Per germline, CDR1 SGHNT and CDR2 YENEEA. In DNA form, the CDR3 reads TGTGCCAGCAGCTTTCCCGGAGCTGAAAAACTGTTTTTT. It encodes CASSFPGAEKLFF. Full variable domain (rest looked up from reference TRBV11-3 and TRBJ1-4): EAGVVQSPRYKIIEKKQPVAFWCNPISGHNTLYWYLQNLGQGPELLIRYENEEAVDDSQLPKDRFSAERLKGVDSTLKIQPAELGDSAVYLCASSFPGAEKLFFGSGTQLSVL.

This clone appeared a single time. The chain carries TRBV4-2 and TRBJ2-1; maybe TRBD1 (6 bases). CDR3 size: 17 residues. V gave up 0 bases and J gave up 3 bases, with 15 bases separating them. Germline lookup yields CDR1 LGHNA and CDR2 YNFKEQ. CDR3 region: CASSQDAAGTHYNEQFF. In DNA form, the CDR3 reads TGTGCCAGCAGCCAAGACGCGGCAGGGACACACTACAATGAGCAGTTCTTC.